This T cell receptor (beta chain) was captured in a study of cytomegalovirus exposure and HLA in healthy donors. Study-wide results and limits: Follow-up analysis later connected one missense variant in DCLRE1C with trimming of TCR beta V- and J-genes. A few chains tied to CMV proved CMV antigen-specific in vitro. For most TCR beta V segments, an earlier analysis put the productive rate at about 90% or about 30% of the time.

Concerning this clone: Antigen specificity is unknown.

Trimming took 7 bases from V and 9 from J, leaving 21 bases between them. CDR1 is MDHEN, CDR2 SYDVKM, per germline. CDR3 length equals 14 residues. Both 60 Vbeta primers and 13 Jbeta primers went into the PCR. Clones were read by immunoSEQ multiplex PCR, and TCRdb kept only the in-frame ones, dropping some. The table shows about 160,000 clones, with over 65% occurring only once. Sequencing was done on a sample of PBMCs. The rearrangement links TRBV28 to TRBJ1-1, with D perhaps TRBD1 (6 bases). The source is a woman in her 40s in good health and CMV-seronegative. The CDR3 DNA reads TGTGCCAGCAACTTTGAGACAGGAACCATTAAAGCTTTCTTT. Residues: CASNFETGTIKAFF.